The T cell receptor (beta chain) under discussion was sequenced for a study of cytomegalovirus exposure and HLA in healthy donors. Regarding the study as a whole: Per a prior analysis, the majority of TCR beta V segments were productive roughly 90% or roughly 30% of the time. The dataset shows that most TCR sequences were rare, while some public TCRs occurred in many donors.

The study ran its PCR with 60 Vbeta and 13 Jbeta primers. Clones were sequenced by immunoSEQ multiplex PCR, and TCRdb holds only the in-frame ones, with some missing. In the table there are 150,000 or so clones, roughly 75% of which are singletons. This clone has just one count. Its target is not known. The CDR3 length is 13 residues. Trimming took 6 bases from V and 4 from J, leaving 12 bases between them. Germline CDR1 and CDR2: MNHEY and SVGAGI. Sequenced: PBMCs. The clonotype comes from a female donor in good health and CMV-seronegative. The chain couples TRBV6-5 to TRBJ1-2; D gene uncertain. CDR3 DNA sequence: TGTGCCAGCAGGCCGACGGGAGTCTATGGCTACACCTTC. Amino acids: CASRPTGVYGYTF.